This T cell receptor (beta chain) was obtained from a study of vaccination and CD4 T cells after COVID-19. Overall study context: Spike peptides, overlapping and drawn from SARS-CoV-2, HCoV-NL63, HCoV-OC43 and HCoV-229E, were used to stimulate cells.

The time point is: late sampling 161 to 241 days after vaccination in a few convalescent patients. Treatment specified: roughly 11-day PBMC culture with coronavirus spike peptide pools or control peptides (ViraFEST assay). The Oncomine TCR Beta short-read assay sequenced DNA from cultured CD4+ T cells. Each CDR3 protein gets one entry after TCRdb re-called the PCR reads with MiXCR. The sample consists of roughly 25,000 distinct CDR3 sequences, about 31% of them appearing once. The CDR3 runs to 16 residues. CDR1 is SGHTA, CDR2 FQGTGA, per germline. V shed 4 bases, J shed 0 bases, and the junction held 6 bases outside the gene matches. This clonotype was observed once. Its specificity is unknown.

The sequence was collected from a human donor who had recovered from COVID-19. The rearrangement uses TRBV7-3 and TRBJ2-1; the match to TRBD2 covers 7 bases. This sample comprised CD4+ T cells from blood, cultured in vitro, obtained about 7 months after SARS-CoV-2 vaccination. The CDR3 is CASSSQRGSSYNEQFF. CDR3 coding DNA: TGTGCCAGCAGCTCCCAGCGGGGTAGCTCCTACAATGAGCAGTTCTTC.